One sample yielded the 24 T cell receptor beta chains listed below, sequenced in a study of CD8 T cells in Susac syndrome. Reverse transcription used about 0.45 to 1 ug RNA and random hexamers. TCRdb independently ran MiXCR on the immunoSEQ multiplex PCR reads; one entry per CDR3 protein. The sample has some 100,000 distinct CDR3 sequences, less than 97% seen once. Sequencing was done on a sample of CD4+ T cells from PBMCs. The receptor source for this set is a human donor in good health.

V and J are TRBV2 and TRBJ2-2; a weak D match, TRBD2 (5 bases). Per germline, CDR1 SNHLY and CDR2 FYNNEI. The CDR3 loop spans 14 amino acids. With 7 bases removed from V and 7 bases from J, the gap between germline ends came to 16 bases. The CDR3 protein is CASTFSEGGGELFF. DNA of the CDR3: TGTGCCAGCACCTTCAGCGAGGGCGGCGGGGAGCTGTTTTTT.

This clonotype came up once. This chain links TRBV18 with TRBJ2-1, with TRBD1 matching over 8 bases. Trimming cost V 4 bases and J 2 bases; bases outside gene matches: 4. This CDR3 has 15 residues. CDR1 KGHSH and CDR2 LQKENI come from the germline V gene. CDR3 region: CASSRRTGTYNEQFF. The CDR3 DNA reads TGTGCCAGCTCACGGAGGACAGGGACCTACAATGAGCAGTTCTTC.

This clonotype has only one observation. The rearrangement joins TRBV7-2 to TRBJ2-1; 10 nucleotides line up with TRBD2. The CDR3 has 15 residues. J was trimmed by 4 bases and V by 1 base; bases with no gene match: 1. Germline CDR1 reads SGHTA; CDR2 reads FQGNSA. The CDR3 DNA follows: TGTGCCAGCAGCTTAGAACTAGCGGGGTACAATGAGCAGTTCTTC. Translating gives CASSLELAGYNEQFF.

This clonotype was picked up one time. The rearrangement links TRBV12-3 or TRBV12-4 to TRBJ2-6; tentatively, D is TRBD1 (5 bases). The CDR3 is made up of 16 amino acids. V lost 5 bases to trimming and J lost 2 bases, with 13 bases between them. CDR3 in amino acids: CASSTTGLPGANVLTF. Written as DNA, the CDR3 is TGTGCCAGCAGTACCACAGGTCTCCCTGGGGCCAACGTCCTGACTTTC.

The rearrangement joins TRBV25-1 to TRBJ1-6; TRBD1 might be the D (6 bases). CDR3 length: 17 amino acids. Germline-derived CDR1 and CDR2 are MGHDK and SYGVNS. Between the trimmed V and J ends, which lost 1 base and 0 bases, there was a span of 10 bases. The chain's CDR3 is CASSEWGRSSYNSPLHF. The CDR3 coding sequence is TGTGCCAGCAGTGAATGGGGGCGGAGCTCCTATAATTCACCCCTCCACTTT. Looking up the rest from reference TRBV25-1 and TRBJ1-6 gives the full variable domain: EADIYQTPRYLVIGTGKKITLECSQTMGHDKMYWYQQDPGMELHLIHYSYGVNSTEKGDLSSESTVSRIRTEHFPLTLESARPSHTSQYLCASSEWGRSSYNSPLHFGNGTRLTVT.

A single count supports this clonotype. The chain is built from TRBV5-4 and TRBJ1-1, with D uncertain. CDR1 SGHNT and CDR2 YYREEE come from the germline V gene (reference sequence). This CDR3 comprises 14 residues. With 0 bases removed from V and 5 bases from J, the gap between germline ends came to 11 bases. The CDR3 is CASSLEVSGTEAFF. The DNA of the CDR3 is TGTGCCAGCAGCTTGGAGGTCAGCGGTACTGAAGCTTTCTTT.

The chain joins TRBV10-2 to TRBJ2-7, with D unclear. The CDR3 is 10 residues long. Germline lookup yields CDR1 WSHSY and CDR2 SAAADI. Trimming took 8 bases from V and 6 from J, leaving 8 bases between them. The CDR3 sequence is CASGRSEQYF. The CDR3 DNA follows: TGCGCCAGCGGTAGGTCCGAGCAGTACTTC.

The gene calls are TRBV20-1 and TRBJ2-7, with 13 bases identical to TRBD2. The germline CDR1 and CDR2 sequences are DFQATT and SNEGSKA (reference sequence). This CDR3 has 15 residues. V lost 3 bases to trimming and J lost 4 bases; unmatched junction nucleotides: 6. CDR3 in DNA: TGCAGTGCTAGCCTACTAGCGGGAGGGATATACGAGCAGTACTTC. This gives the protein CSASLLAGGIYEQYF.

J is TRBJ2-2 and V is TRBV3-1, with D perhaps TRBD1 or TRBD2 (5 bases each). V was cut by 2 bases and J by 4 bases, with 14 bases left in between. In germline, CDR1 is LGHDT, CDR2 YNNKEL (reference sequence). This CDR3 spans 16 amino acids. The CDR3, as DNA: TGTGCCAGCAGCCAACGAGGGGCACGGAGCACCGGGGAGCTGTTTTTT. Translating it yields CASSQRGARSTGELFF.

The V gene is TRBV9, the J gene TRBJ2-2; 8 bases match TRBD2. The V and J ends lost 0 bases and 7 bases, in that order; junction bases with no gene match: 8. The CDR3 is 16 amino acids. The germline V gene encodes CDR1 SGDLS and CDR2 YYNGEE. CDR3 sequence (DNA): TGTGCCAGCAGCGTAGCCCCCGCGGGGGGCGGCGGGGAGCTGTTTTTT. Translated: CASSVAPAGGGGELFF.

The chain joins TRBV20-1 to TRBJ1-6, with TRBD1 matching over 7 bases. Losses at the gene ends were 7 bases for V and 0 bases for J; bases not matched to a gene: 0. The CDR3 consists of 13 residues. CDR1 DFQATT and CDR2 SNEGSKA come from the germline V gene (reference sequence). The CDR3 DNA reads TGCAGTGGGGACAGCTCCTATAATTCACCCCTCCACTTT. Translation: CSGDSSYNSPLHF.

V gene TRBV5-1 combines with J gene TRBJ1-5, with 7 bases matching TRBD1. Germline CDR1 is SGHRS and CDR2 is YFSETQ. The V segment lost 3 bases and the J segment 0 bases; nucleotides outside the gene matches: 3. There are 15 residues in the CDR3. In DNA form, the CDR3 reads TGCGCCAGCAGCTCTACAGGGGATAGCAATCAGCCCCAGCATTTT. Translating gives CASSSTGDSNQPQHF.

The V and J genes are TRBV4-1 and TRBJ2-4; 9 bases line up with TRBD1. CDR1 is MGHRA, CDR2 YSYEKL, per germline. The CDR3 has 20 amino acids. The trim removed 0 bases at V and 1 base at J, leaving 13 bases unmatched. For the CDR3, the DNA is TGCGCCAGCAGCCAAGATACAGTCTTCGGGACAGGGAATGCCAAAAACATTCAGTACTTC. Amino acid sequence: CASSQDTVFGTGNAKNIQYF.

V is TRBV18 and J is TRBJ2-3; perhaps TRBD1 as D (5 bases). The length of the CDR3 is 16 residues. The V gene's germline CDR1 is KGHSH and CDR2 LQKENI. Trimming removed 5 bases from V and 8 bases from J, with 23 bases in between. The CDR3 is CASSIVQDTTLPTQYF. CDR3 DNA: TGTGCCAGCTCAATAGTGCAGGACACCACTCTCCCTACGCAGTATTTT.

The rearrangement joins TRBV7-2 to TRBJ2-5, with TRBD1 matching over 12 bases. CDR1 is SGHTA and CDR2 is FQGNSA in the germline V gene. CDR3 length: 16 amino acids. V dropped 0 bases and J dropped 6; count of bases not matched to a gene: 5. The CDR3 sequence is CASSLAGTGGGQTQYF. In nucleotides, the CDR3 is TGTGCCAGCAGCTTAGCTGGGACAGGGGGCGGTCAGACCCAGTACTTC.

This clonotype appeared once. The V call is TRBV12-3 or TRBV12-4, the J call TRBJ1-1, with a possible D match to TRBD1 (5 bases). This CDR3 contains 15 residues. V lost 2 bases and J 5 bases, leaving 15 bases between the germline ends. The CDR3 sequence: CASSLMGESGTEAFF. Written as DNA, the CDR3 is TGTGCCAGCAGTTTAATGGGGGAGAGTGGGACTGAAGCTTTCTTT.

V and J are TRBV2 and TRBJ1-1; D might be TRBD1 (5 bases). The germline CDR1 and CDR2 sequences are SNHLY and FYNNEI. Trimming stripped 6 bases from V and 7 bases from J, with 15 bases between. The CDR3 consists of 13 residues. CDR3 amino acids: CASSSRGDLEAFF. CDR3 nucleotides: TGTGCCAGCAGCTCGCGTGGGGACCTTGAAGCTTTCTTT.

The CDR3 protein is CASSPGGGQGRDTQYF. As DNA, the CDR3 is TGCGCCAGCAGCCCCGGAGGGGGACAGGGGAGAGATACGCAGTATTTT. The chain combines TRBV5-1 with TRBJ2-3, with 10 bases lining up with TRBD1. From germline, CDR1 is SGHRS and CDR2 YFSETQ. The trim removed 4 bases at V and 5 bases at J, leaving 10 bases unmatched. This CDR3 is 16 amino acids long.

This chain links TRBV30 with TRBJ2-5; 7 bases fit TRBD1. Trimming took 2 bases from V and 3 from J; bases not matched to a gene: 0. The CDR3 runs 12 residues. The V gene's germline CDR1 is GTSNPN and CDR2 SVGIG (reference sequence). The CDR3 loop reads CAWSTGEETQYF. CDR3 DNA sequence: TGTGCCTGGAGTACAGGGGAAGAGACCCAGTACTTC.

This clonotype was picked up one time. The chain recombines TRBV20-1 with TRBJ1-6; D unclear. The V end was cut by 3 bases, the J end by 9 bases, with 9 bases between. Germline V gives CDR1 DFQATT, CDR2 SNEGSKA (reference sequence). The CDR3 consists of 12 residues. The CDR3 DNA is TGCAGTGCTAGCGGGCCTATTTCACCCCTCCACTTT. As protein: CSASGPISPLHF.

This chain connects TRBV27 to TRBJ1-1; D unresolved. CDR1 and CDR2 from the germline V gene are MNHEY and SMNVEV (reference sequence). CDR3 size: 14 residues. The germline V and J ends were trimmed by 1 base and 2 bases, with 8 bases remaining between them. This CDR3 is CASSLLGSNTEAFF. The CDR3 DNA sequence: TGTGCCAGCAGTTTATTAGGCAGTAACACTGAAGCTTTCTTT.

This clonotype was counted a few times. The chain joins TRBV3-1 to TRBJ2-3; tentatively, D is TRBD1 (5 bases). V lost 4 bases and J lost 1, with 15 bases in between. In germline, CDR1 is LGHDT, CDR2 YNNKEL (reference sequence). The length of the CDR3 is 16 residues. The CDR3 nucleotides read TGTGCCAGCAGCCTTGGGCCTTCCAGGGGCACAGATACGCAGTATTTT. Amino acids: CASSLGPSRGTDTQYF.

J is TRBJ1-5 and V is TRBV19, with 7 nucleotides matching TRBD1. V lost 3 bases, J lost 2 bases, and 7 bases stayed unmatched. The length of the CDR3 is 16 residues. Germline CDR1 LNHDA, CDR2 SQIVND (reference sequence). The CDR3 region is CASSIPTGQRNQPQHF. CDR3 nucleotides: TGTGCCAGTAGTATCCCCACGGGACAGCGCAATCAGCCCCAGCATTTT.

The chain is built from TRBV29-1 and TRBJ2-7; 7 bases line up with TRBD1. Per the germline V gene, CDR1 is SQVTM and CDR2 is ANQGSEA. This CDR3 contains 14 residues. Trimming removed 7 bases from V and 2 bases from J; junction bases left unmatched: 11. The CDR3 here is CSAGSGTETYEQYF. DNA of the CDR3: TGCAGCGCGGGTTCCGGGACAGAGACCTACGAGCAGTACTTC.